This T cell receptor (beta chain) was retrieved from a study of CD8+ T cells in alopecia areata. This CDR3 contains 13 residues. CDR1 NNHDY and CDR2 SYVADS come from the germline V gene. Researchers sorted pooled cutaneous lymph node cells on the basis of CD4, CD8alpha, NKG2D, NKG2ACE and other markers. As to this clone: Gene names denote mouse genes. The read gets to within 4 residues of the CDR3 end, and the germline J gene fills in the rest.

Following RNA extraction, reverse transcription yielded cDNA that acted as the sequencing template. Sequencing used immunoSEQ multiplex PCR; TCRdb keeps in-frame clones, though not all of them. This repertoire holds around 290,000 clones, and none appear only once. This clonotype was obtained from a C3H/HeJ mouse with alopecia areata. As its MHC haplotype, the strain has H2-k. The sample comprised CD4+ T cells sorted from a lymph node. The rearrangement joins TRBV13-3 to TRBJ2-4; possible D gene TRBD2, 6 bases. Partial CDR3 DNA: TGTGCCAGCAGTGATGGGGGGGAAAAC. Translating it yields CASSDGGEN. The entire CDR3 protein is CASSDGGENTLYF.